This record concerns one T cell receptor (beta chain) sequence. The antigen is unknown. These data originate in a study of cytomegalovirus exposure and HLA in healthy donors. General study results and limits: Later analysis identified about 17,000 TCR beta sequences associated with HLA alleles, using a false discovery rate threshold of 0.05.

In the PCR, 60 Vbeta and 13 Jbeta primers were used. Profiling relied on immunoSEQ multiplex PCR, and the TCRdb table lists in-frame clones only, not all of them. The sample includes roughly 160,000 clones, about 75% seen only once; the top ten take about 7.7%. Sequenced: PBMCs. The clonotype was recovered from a woman aged 40-49 years in good health and CMV-seropositive.

The CDR3 loop is CSVESLEGGYTF. CDR3 coding DNA: TGCAGCGTTGAGTCCCTCGAGGGCGGCTACACCTTC. The chain uses TRBV29-1 and TRBJ1-2; D is unresolved. CDR3 length: 12 residues. Germline loops: CDR1 SQVTM, CDR2 ANQGSEA. V lost 3 bases and J 8 bases, leaving 13 bases between the germline ends.